These T cell receptor beta chains were read from a single sample in a study of T cell responses to AZD1222 COVID-19 vaccine. The protocol was immunoSEQ multiplex PCR, while the TCRdb copy is restricted to in-frame clones and leaves out a portion. In the table there are 95,000 to 150,000 clones, 85% to 90% of which are singletons. The sequenced sample was peripheral blood, obtained on day 0 of AZD1222 vaccination. These receptors came from an adult in good health. CDR3s include the opening cysteine and the closing phenylalanine or tryptophan. D genes are given only for firm matches. Rows may omit the clone size; those that give it use once, few, many or a size class.

clone size	D gene	CDR3 length	V gene	J gene	CDR3 protein	CDR3 DNA
once	TRBD1	17	TRBV7-9	TRBJ1-2	CASSPNIRDRVPYGYTF	TGTGCCAGCAGCCCTAATATCCGGGACAGGGTCCCCTATGGCTACACCTTC
.	.	12	TRBV7-9	TRBJ1-4	CASSREAEKLFF	TGTGCCAGCAGCCGAGAAGCTGAAAAACTGTTTTTT
once	TRBD1	14	TRBV10-3	TRBJ2-7	CAISESTGGYEQYF	TGTGCCATCAGTGAGTCGACAGGGGGCTACGAGCAGTACTTC
few	.	16	TRBV4-3	TRBJ1-6	CASSQGPWTENSPLHF	TGCGCCAGCAGTCAGGGGCCCTGGACGGAAAATTCACCCCTCCACTTT
.	.	13	TRBV30	TRBJ1-5	CAWSSRGGQPQHF	TGTGCCTGGAGTTCCAGGGGCGGACAGCCCCAGCATTTT
.	.	13	TRBV19	TRBJ2-2	CASSIQGPGELFF	TGTGCCAGTAGTATACAGGGTCCCGGGGAGCTGTTTTTT
.	.	15	TRBV6-5	TRBJ2-7	CASSYSRGVPYEQYF	TGTGCCAGCAGTTACTCCCGTGGGGTTCCCTACGAGCAGTACTTC
.	TRBD1	13	TRBV29-1	TRBJ1-2	CSVPDRGPYGYTF	TGCAGCGTTCCGGACAGGGGGCCCTATGGCTACACCTTC
.	.	10	TRBV29-1	TRBJ2-1	CSVSTGEQFF	TGCAGCGTCAGCACAGGTGAGCAGTTCTTC
.	.	14	TRBV5-1	TRBJ2-1	CASSFTPTYNEQFF	TGCGCCAGCAGCTTTACTCCGACCTACAATGAGCAGTTCTTC
.	.	15	TRBV21-1	TRBJ2-7	CASNPNGTGIYEQYF	TGTGCCAGCAACCCGAACGGGACAGGGATCTACGAGCAGTACTTC
once	.	13	TRBV28	TRBJ1-2	CASSLGQTRRLTF	TGTGCCAGCAGTTTAGGTCAGACCCGGAGATTAACCTTC
.	TRBD2	17	TRBV11-2	TRBJ2-3	CASSFRSSGTAGDTQYF	TGTGCCAGCAGCTTTCGTTCTAGCGGGACTGCGGGAGATACGCAGTATTTT
.	TRBD2	13	TRBV2	TRBJ2-7	CASSAGTTYEQYF	TGTGCCAGCAGTGCCGGGACTACCTACGAGCAGTACTTC
.	TRBD1	15	TRBV5-8	TRBJ2-2	CASSPGTANTGELFF	TGTGCCAGCAGCCCTGGGACAGCGAACACCGGGGAGCTGTTTTTT
.	TRBD1	16	TRBV6-2/TRBV6-3	TRBJ1-6	CASSLAGTGVNSPLHF	TGTGCCAGCAGTTTGGCCGGGACAGGAGTAAATTCACCCCTCCACTTT
.	.	16	TRBV7-2	TRBJ1-1	CASSPKQGLVNTEAFF	TGTGCCAGCAGCCCCAAACAGGGTTTGGTGAACACTGAAGCTTTCTTT
.	.	15	TRBV5-4	TRBJ2-2	CASSNPGTNTGELFF	TGTGCCAGCAGCAACCCCGGGACCAACACCGGGGAGCTGTTTTTT
.	TRBD1	15	TRBV9	TRBJ2-5	CASSVDRDRTETQYF	TGTGCCAGCAGCGTCGACCGGGACAGGACGGAGACCCAGTACTTC
.	TRBD1	16	TRBV4-1	TRBJ2-2	CASRDPGGARAGELFF	TGCGCCAGCAGAGACCCAGGGGGCGCCCGGGCCGGGGAGCTGTTTTTT
.	.	17	TRBV7-6	TRBJ2-1	CASSLVGAGISYNEQFF	TGTGCCAGCAGCTTAGTGGGTGCGGGGATCTCCTACAATGAGCAGTTCTTC
.	.	15	TRBV19	TRBJ2-1	CASSTGDSSYNEQFF	TGTGCCAGTAGTACTGGGGATAGCTCCTACAATGAGCAGTTCTTC
.	.	12	TRBV19	TRBJ1-1	CASSIRGGEAFF	TGTGCCAGTAGTATCCGGGGAGGTGAAGCTTTCTTT
.	.	17	TRBV28	TRBJ1-3	CASTIGGGLGTGNTIYF	TGTGCCAGCACCATTGGGGGGGGACTGGGAACTGGAAACACCATATATTTT
once	TRBD2	13	TRBV7-2	TRBJ2-3	CASSLQRDDTQYF	TGTGCCAGCAGCTTACAGCGGGATGATACGCAGTATTTT
.	TRBD2	17	TRBV7-2	TRBJ2-3	CASSRRGGGLWADTQYF	TGTGCCAGCAGCCGCCGCGGGGGGGGTTTGTGGGCAGATACGCAGTATTTT
.	.	18	TRBV6-4	TRBJ2-1	CAIRIGIRVGPTYNEQFF	TGTGCCATCCGGATCGGGATTAGGGTGGGACCAACCTACAATGAGCAGTTCTTC
.	TRBD2	17	TRBV2	TRBJ2-7	CASSAPTSGGHSYEQYF	TGTGCCAGCAGCGCACCGACTAGCGGGGGCCACTCCTACGAGCAGTACTTC
.	.	16	TRBV30	TRBJ2-5	CAWSSGQPLLQETQYF	TGTGCCTGGAGTTCTGGACAGCCCCTTTTACAAGAGACCCAGTACTTC
once	TRBD1	16	TRBV6-5	TRBJ2-2	CASSYSTDRGGGELFF	TGTGCCAGCAGTTACTCGACCGACAGGGGGGGCGGGGAGCTGTTTTTT
once	TRBD1	12	TRBV29-1	TRBJ2-7	CSAGTGAYEQYF	TGCAGCGCTGGGACAGGGGCCTACGAGCAGTACTTC
.	TRBD1	15	TRBV7-9	TRBJ2-3	CASRPGQGSPDTQYF	TGTGCCAGCAGACCCGGACAGGGATCACCAGATACGCAGTATTTT
.	TRBD2	19	TRBV5-4	TRBJ2-3	CASSSRTSGGARGTDTQYF	TGTGCCAGCAGCTCCCGGACTAGCGGGGGGGCCCGGGGCACAGATACGCAGTATTTT
.	.	18	TRBV10-3	TRBJ2-1	CAISGRGAGAFSYNEQFF	TGTGCCATCAGCGGCCGGGGGGCGGGAGCCTTCTCCTACAATGAGCAGTTCTTC
.	TRBD2	15	TRBV11-3	TRBJ2-1	CASSLVPGLGEEQFF	TGTGCCAGCAGCTTAGTCCCGGGACTAGGTGAAGAGCAGTTCTTC
.	TRBD1	14	TRBV5-1	TRBJ1-1	CASSTGQGGTEAFF	TGCGCCAGCAGCACCGGACAGGGAGGCACTGAAGCTTTCTTT
.	TRBD1	14	TRBV27	TRBJ2-7	CASHRGRGSYEQYF	TGTGCCAGCCACAGGGGAAGAGGGTCCTACGAGCAGTACTTC
.	TRBD1	15	TRBV19	TRBJ1-5	CASSPRTGQGQPQHF	TGTGCCAGTAGTCCTCGGACAGGGCAGGGACAGCCCCAGCATTTT
.	.	14	TRBV6-5	TRBJ1-2	CASSYSMGNYGYTF	TGTGCCAGCAGTTACTCGATGGGGAACTATGGCTACACCTTC
.	.	15	TRBV6-2/TRBV6-3	TRBJ2-1	CASSYGEEFYNEQFF	TGTGCCAGCAGTTACGGGGAGGAGTTTTACAATGAGCAGTTCTTC
.	.	16	TRBV2	TRBJ1-6	CASSKSGRESNSPLHF	TGTGCCAGCAGCAAATCCGGTCGGGAGTCAAATTCACCCCTCCACTTT
.	.	16	TRBV6-1	TRBJ1-6	CASSVPAGVSNSPLHF	TGTGCCAGCAGTGTTCCGGCAGGGGTGTCCAATTCACCCCTCCACTTT
.	.	14	TRBV6-5	TRBJ1-1	CASNPRGLNTEAFF	TGTGCCAGCAATCCCCGGGGACTAAACACTGAAGCTTTCTTT
.	TRBD1	16	TRBV5-1	TRBJ1-6	CASSLARDSRNSPLHF	TGCGCCAGCAGCTTGGCAAGGGACAGCCGTAATTCACCCCTCCACTTT
.	.	15	TRBV28	TRBJ1-6	CASSFPAMVGSPLHF	TGTGCCAGCAGTTTTCCGGCGATGGTGGGTTCACCCCTCCACTTT
once	.	12	TRBV7-3	TRBJ2-1	CASSLDQNEQFF	TGTGCCAGCAGCCTCGACCAGAATGAGCAGTTCTTC
.	.	12	TRBV15	TRBJ2-5	CATSREGETQYF	TGTGCCACCAGCAGAGAAGGCGAGACCCAGTACTTC
.	TRBD2	17	TRBV20-1	TRBJ2-3	CSASSPYAREMADTQYF	TGCAGTGCTAGTTCCCCCTATGCGCGGGAGATGGCAGATACGCAGTATTTT